This TCR beta chain appears in the sequencing data of a study of T cell clonality in common variable immunodeficiency. Study-wide findings and caveats: TCRbeta clonality was increased in CVID versus healthy controls. Reportedly, TCR beta sequences from common variable immunodeficiency showed fewer deletions and N-nucleotide insertions.

This clone was found many times. Its antigen is not known. The read terminates 3 residues before the CDR3 end, so the remaining end is supplied by the germline J gene. The V gene lost 1 base and the J gene lost 2 bases, with 6 bases spanning the gap. Germline V gene data show CDR1 as MNHEY and CDR2 as SVGEGT. This CDR3 contains 13 residues. Sequencing used immunoSEQ multiplex PCR; TCRdb keeps in-frame clones, though not all of them. The sample is made up of approximately 75,000 clones, none counted only once. V and J are TRBV6-2 or TRBV6-3 and TRBJ2-7; no reliable D call. The receptor was isolated from a person aged 18 to 75 in good health. Sequenced sample: peripheral blood mononuclear cells. The CDR3 DNA, read in part, is TGTGCCAGCAGTTACTTCCAGACCTACGAG. Its translation is CASSYFQTYE. The full CDR3 reads CASSYFQTYEQYF.